The present T cell receptor beta chain was sequenced within a study of cytomegalovirus exposure and HLA in healthy donors. Regarding the study as a whole: Some V segments (TRBV6-2 and TRBV6-3 among them) were excluded as indistinguishable.

Comments on this clone: Its target is not known. At one boundary the junction diverges from the germline segment, which might be a read error.

When sampled, the donors appeared nominally healthy, though they likely had unrecorded immune exposures. The primer mix had 60 Vbeta and 13 Jbeta primers. In the source study's methods: In a later analysis, the count reached some 75 million unique TCR beta chains, with 9 million to 11 million shared. Method: immunoSEQ multiplex PCR; TCRdb's copy keeps in-frame clones and lacks some. That table gives V, J and clone size, and the DNA gave D and trimming. The data show over 120,000 clones, about 81% seen once. This CDR3 is 15 amino acids long. From germline, CDR1 is SEHNR and CDR2 FQNEAQ (reference sequence).

This sequence joins TRBV7-9 and TRBJ2-7, with D maybe TRBD2 (6 bases). The source of this sequence is a man between 25 and 39 years old in good health and CMV-seronegative. Sequencing used PBMCs. CDR3 sequence (DNA): TGTTCCAGCAGCTTAGCCCCTAGCGTTCCCTACGAGCAGTACTTC. As protein: CSSSLAPSVPYEQYF.